A single sample is the source of the 4 T cell receptor beta chains below, sequenced in a study of circulating and synovial CD4+ cells in juvenile arthritis. Sequencing used immunoSEQ multiplex PCR; TCRdb keeps in-frame clones, though not all of them. The table has approximately 36,000 clones, over 85% seen once. The source material was CD4+ T cells from blood. Source of these receptors: a human donor with juvenile idiopathic arthritis.

This chain connects TRBV6-6 to TRBJ2-5; weak D call: TRBD2 (5 bases). CDR1 is MNHNY and CDR2 is SVGAGI in the germline V gene (reference sequence). This CDR3 is 15 amino acids long. V was pared by 9 bases and J by 4 bases, with 21 bases between. CDR3 residues: CASCDMGSRGETQYF. Here the CDR3 DNA reads TGTGCCAGTTGCGACATGGGGAGCCGCGGAGAGACCCAGTACTTC.

The chain has TRBV2 and TRBJ2-3; D ambiguous. CDR1 SNHLY and CDR2 FYNNEI come from the germline V gene. There are 12 residues in the CDR3. V lost 6 bases to trimming and J lost 2 bases, with 6 bases between them. DNA of the CDR3: TGTGCCAGCAGACAGTCCACAGATACGCAGTATTTT. Translation gives CASRQSTDTQYF. Filled out from reference TRBV2 and TRBJ2-3, the complete variable domain reads EPEVTQTPSHQVTQMGQEVILRCVPISNHLYFYWYRQILGQKVEFLVSFYNNEISEKSEIFDDQFSVERPDGSNFTLKIRSTKLEDSAMYFCASRQSTDTQYFGPGTRLTVL.

Concerning this clone: Relative to the germline gene, one junction end is altered; a read error may explain this. The chain is built from TRBV7-7 and TRBJ1-1, with a tentative D call TRBD1 (6 bases). CDR3 length equals 13 residues. The V gene's germline CDR1 is SSHAT and CDR2 FNYEAQ (reference sequence). The CDR3 nucleotides are TGTGCTAGCAGCTTGGGGGCGAACACTGAAGCTTTCTTT. Amino acid sequence: CASSLGANTEAFF.

This clone has just one count. The V call is TRBV2, the J call TRBJ1-2, with D possibly matching TRBD1 (5 bases). The CDR3 has 13 amino acids. CDR1 is SNHLY, CDR2 FYNNEI, per germline. Trimming removed 6 bases at V and 4 bases at J, with 12 bases between. The CDR3 spells CASRETEIYGYTF. The DNA for the CDR3 is TGTGCCAGCAGAGAGACAGAAATCTATGGCTACACCTTC.